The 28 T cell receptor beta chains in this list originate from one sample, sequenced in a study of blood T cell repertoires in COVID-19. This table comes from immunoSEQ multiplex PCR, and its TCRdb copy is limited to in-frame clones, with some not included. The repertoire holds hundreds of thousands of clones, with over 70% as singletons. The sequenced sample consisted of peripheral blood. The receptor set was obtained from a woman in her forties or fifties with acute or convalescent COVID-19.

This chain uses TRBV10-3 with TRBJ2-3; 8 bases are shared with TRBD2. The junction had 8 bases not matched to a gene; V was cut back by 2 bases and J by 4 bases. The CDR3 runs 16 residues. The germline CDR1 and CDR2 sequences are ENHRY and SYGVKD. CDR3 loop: CAISETSGKGADTQYF. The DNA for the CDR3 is TGTGCCATCAGTGAGACTAGCGGAAAGGGGGCAGATACGCAGTATTTT.

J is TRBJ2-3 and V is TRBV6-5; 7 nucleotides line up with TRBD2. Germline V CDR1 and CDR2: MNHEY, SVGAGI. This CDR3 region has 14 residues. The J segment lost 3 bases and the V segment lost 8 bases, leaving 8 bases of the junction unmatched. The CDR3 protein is CASLTSVGTDTQYF. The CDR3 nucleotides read TGTGCCAGCCTTACTAGCGTTGGAACAGATACGCAGTATTTT.

The CDR3 DNA reads TGTGCCAGCAGCTTATTGAGCCTGACTAGCTGGAGTCTCGACGAGCAGTACTTC. It translates to CASSLLSLTSWSLDEQYF. V is TRBV11-2 and J is TRBJ2-7; 7 bases map to TRBD2. Germline CDR1 reads SGHAT; CDR2 reads FQNNGV. Trimming at V came to 2 bases and at J to 5 bases, leaving 18 bases not matched to a gene. The CDR3 contains 18 residues.

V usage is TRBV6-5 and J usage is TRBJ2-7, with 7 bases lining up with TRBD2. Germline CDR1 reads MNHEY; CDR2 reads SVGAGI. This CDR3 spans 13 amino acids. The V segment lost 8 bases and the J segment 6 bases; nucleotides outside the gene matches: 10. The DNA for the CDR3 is TGTGCCAGCCAGACTAGCACGGGACTCGAGCAGTACTTC. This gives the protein CASQTSTGLEQYF.

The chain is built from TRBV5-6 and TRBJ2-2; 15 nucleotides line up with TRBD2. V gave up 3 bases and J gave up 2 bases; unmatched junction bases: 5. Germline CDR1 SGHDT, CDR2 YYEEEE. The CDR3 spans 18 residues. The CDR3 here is CASSYLGLAGGNTGELFF. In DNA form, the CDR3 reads TGTGCCAGCAGCTACCTGGGACTAGCGGGAGGAAACACCGGGGAGCTGTTTTTT.

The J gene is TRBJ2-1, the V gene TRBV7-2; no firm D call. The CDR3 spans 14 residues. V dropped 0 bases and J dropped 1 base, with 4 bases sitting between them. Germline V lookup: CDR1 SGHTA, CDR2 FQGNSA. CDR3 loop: CASSLASSYNEQFF. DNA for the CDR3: TGTGCCAGCAGCTTAGCTAGTTCCTACAATGAGCAGTTCTTC.

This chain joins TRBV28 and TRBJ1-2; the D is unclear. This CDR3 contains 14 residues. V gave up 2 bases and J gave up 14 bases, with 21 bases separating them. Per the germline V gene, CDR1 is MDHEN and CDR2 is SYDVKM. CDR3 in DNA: TGTGCCAGCAGTTTAGGCGGAGGACGGAAGTCAAAGACCTTC. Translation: CASSLGGGRKSKTF.

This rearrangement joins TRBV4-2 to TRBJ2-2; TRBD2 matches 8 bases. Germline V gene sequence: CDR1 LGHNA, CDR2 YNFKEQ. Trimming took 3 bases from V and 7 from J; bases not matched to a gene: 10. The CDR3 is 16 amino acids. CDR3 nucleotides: TGTGCCAGCAGCCACCTCGGGGGGGAAGGTCGCGGGGAGCTGTTTTTT. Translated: CASSHLGGEGRGELFF.

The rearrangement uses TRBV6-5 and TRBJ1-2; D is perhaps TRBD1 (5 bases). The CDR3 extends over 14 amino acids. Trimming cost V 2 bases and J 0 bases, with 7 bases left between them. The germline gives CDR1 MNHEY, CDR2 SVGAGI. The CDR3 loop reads CASSYGGANYGYTF. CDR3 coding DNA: TGTGCCAGCAGTTACGGGGGGGCTAACTATGGCTACACCTTC.

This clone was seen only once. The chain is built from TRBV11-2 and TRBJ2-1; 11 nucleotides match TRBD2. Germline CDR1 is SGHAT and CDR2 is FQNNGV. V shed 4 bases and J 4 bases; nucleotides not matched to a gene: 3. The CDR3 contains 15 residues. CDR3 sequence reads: CASSYGTSGYNEQFF. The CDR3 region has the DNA TGTGCCAGCAGCTACGGGACTAGCGGTTACAATGAGCAGTTCTTC.

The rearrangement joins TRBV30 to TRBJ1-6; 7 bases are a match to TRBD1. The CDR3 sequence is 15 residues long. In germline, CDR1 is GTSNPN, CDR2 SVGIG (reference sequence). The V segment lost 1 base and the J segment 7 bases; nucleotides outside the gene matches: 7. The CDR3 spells CAWSGFGTVNSPLHF. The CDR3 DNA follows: TGTGCCTGGAGTGGATTCGGGACAGTCAATTCACCCCTCCACTTT.

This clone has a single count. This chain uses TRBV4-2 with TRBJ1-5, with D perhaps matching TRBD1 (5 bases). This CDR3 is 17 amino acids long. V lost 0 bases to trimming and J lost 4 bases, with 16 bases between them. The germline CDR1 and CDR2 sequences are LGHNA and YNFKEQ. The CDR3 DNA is TGTGCCAGCAGCCAAGATTGGGCAGGGTTACGGAATCAGCCCCAGCATTTT. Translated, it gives CASSQDWAGLRNQPQHF.

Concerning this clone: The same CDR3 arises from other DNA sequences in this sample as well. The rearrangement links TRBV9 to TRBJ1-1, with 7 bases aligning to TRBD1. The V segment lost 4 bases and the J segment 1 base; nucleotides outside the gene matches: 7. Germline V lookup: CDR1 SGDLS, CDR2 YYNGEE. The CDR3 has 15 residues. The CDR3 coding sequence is TGTGCCAGCAGCCCCTGGGACAGCCGGAACACTGAAGCTTTCTTT. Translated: CASSPWDSRNTEAFF.

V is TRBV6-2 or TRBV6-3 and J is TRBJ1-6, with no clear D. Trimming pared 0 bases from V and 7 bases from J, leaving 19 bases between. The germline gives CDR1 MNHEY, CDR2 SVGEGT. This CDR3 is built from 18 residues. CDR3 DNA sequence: TGTGCCAGCAGTTACTCGAGGGAAGCTATATCTTTGAATTCACCCCTCCACTTT. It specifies CASSYSREAISLNSPLHF.

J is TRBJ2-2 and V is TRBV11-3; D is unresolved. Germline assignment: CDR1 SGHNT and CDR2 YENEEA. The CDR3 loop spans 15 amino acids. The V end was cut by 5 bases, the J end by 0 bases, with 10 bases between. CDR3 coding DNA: TGTGCCAGCAGCCTCGGTTTTCCGAACACCGGGGAGCTGTTTTTT. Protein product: CASSLGFPNTGELFF.

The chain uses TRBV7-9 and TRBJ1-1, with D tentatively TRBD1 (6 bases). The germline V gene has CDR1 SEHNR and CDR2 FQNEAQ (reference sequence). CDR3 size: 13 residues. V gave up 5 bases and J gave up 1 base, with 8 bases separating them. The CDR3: CASSRTANTEAFF. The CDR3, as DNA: TGTGCCAGCAGCAGGACAGCGAACACTGAAGCTTTCTTT.

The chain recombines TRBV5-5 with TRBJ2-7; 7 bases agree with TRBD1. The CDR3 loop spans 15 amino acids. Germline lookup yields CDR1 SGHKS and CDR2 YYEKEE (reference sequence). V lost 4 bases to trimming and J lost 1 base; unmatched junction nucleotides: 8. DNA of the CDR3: TGTGCCAGCAGCCCAGGGGGTCCGAGGTCCTACGAGCAGTACTTC. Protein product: CASSPGGPRSYEQYF.

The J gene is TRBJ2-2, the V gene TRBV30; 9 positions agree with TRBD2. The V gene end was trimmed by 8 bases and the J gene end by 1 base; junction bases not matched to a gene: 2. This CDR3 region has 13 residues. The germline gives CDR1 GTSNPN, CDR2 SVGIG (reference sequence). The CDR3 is CARAGGNTGELFF. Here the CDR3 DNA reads TGTGCCCGAGCGGGAGGGAACACCGGGGAGCTGTTTTTT.

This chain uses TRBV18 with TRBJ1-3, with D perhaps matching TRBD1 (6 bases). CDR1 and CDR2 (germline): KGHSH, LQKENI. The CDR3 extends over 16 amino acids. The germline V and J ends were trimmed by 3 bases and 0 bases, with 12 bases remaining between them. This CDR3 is CASSPTTGSSGNTIYF. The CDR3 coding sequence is TGTGCCAGCTCACCGACGACAGGTTCCTCTGGAAACACCATATATTTT. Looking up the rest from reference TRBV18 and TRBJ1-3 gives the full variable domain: NAGVMQNPRHLVRRRGQEARLRCSPMKGHSHVYWYRQLPEEGLKFMVYLQKENIIDESGMPKERFSAEFPKEGPSILRIQQVVRGDSAAYFCASSPTTGSSGNTIYFGEGSWLTVV.

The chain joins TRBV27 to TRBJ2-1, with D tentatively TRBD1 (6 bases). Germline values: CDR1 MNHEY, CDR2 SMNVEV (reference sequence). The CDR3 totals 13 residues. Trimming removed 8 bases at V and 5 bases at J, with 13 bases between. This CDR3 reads CASQLDRDNEQFF. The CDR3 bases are TGTGCCAGCCAACTGGACAGAGACAATGAGCAGTTCTTC.

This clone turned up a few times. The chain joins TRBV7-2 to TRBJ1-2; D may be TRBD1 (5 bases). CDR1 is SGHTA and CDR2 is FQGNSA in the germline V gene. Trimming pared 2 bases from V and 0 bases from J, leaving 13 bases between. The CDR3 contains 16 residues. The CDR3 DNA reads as TGTGCCAGCAGCTTATCCCCCGCGACAGCTAACTATGGCTACACCTTC. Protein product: CASSLSPATANYGYTF.

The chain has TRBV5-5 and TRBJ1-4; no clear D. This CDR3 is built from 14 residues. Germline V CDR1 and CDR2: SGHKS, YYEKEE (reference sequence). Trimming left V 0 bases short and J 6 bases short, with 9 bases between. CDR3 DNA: TGTGCCAGCAGCTTGGGAGCGTTAGATGAAAAACTGTTTTTT. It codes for CASSLGALDEKLFF.

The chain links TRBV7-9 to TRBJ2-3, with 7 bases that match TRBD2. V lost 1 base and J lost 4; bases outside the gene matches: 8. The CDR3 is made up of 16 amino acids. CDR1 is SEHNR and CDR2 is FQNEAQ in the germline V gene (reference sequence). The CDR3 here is CASSLVVAGVADTQYF. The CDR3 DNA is TGTGCCAGCAGCTTAGTCGTTGCGGGAGTGGCAGATACGCAGTATTTT.

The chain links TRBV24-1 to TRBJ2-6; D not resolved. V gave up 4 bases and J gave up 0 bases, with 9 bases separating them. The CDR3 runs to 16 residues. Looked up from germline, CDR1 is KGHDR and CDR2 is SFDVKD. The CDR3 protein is CATSESTASGANVLTF. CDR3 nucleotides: TGTGCCACCAGTGAATCTACAGCCTCTGGGGCCAACGTCCTGACTTTC.

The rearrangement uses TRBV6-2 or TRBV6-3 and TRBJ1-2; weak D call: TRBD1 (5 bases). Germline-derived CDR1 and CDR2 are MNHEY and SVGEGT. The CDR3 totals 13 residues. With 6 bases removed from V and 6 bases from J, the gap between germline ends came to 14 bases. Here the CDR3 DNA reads TGTGCCAGCAGCCAAGGGGAAGTTCATGGCTACACCTTC. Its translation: CASSQGEVHGYTF.

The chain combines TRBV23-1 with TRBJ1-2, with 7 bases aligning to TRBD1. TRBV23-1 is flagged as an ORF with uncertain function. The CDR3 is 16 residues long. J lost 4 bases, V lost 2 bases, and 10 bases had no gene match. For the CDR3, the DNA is TGCGCCAGCAGTCAAACCCCGAGGGGGCCATCCTATGGCTACACCTTC. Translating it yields CASSQTPRGPSYGYTF.

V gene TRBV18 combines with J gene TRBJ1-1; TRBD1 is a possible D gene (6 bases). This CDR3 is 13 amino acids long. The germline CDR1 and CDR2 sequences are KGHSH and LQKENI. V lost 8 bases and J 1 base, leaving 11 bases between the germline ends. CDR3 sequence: CASIGQRNTEAFF. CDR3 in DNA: TGTGCCAGCATTGGACAGAGGAACACTGAAGCTTTCTTT.

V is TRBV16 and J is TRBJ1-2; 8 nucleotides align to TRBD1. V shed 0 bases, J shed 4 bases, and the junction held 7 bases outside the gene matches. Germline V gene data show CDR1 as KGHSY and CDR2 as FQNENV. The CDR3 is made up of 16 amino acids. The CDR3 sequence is CASSQSIAGGSYGYTF. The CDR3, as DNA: TGTGCCAGCAGCCAATCGATTGCAGGGGGCAGCTATGGCTACACCTTC.